This TCR beta chain came from a study of blood T cell repertoires in COVID-19. Some clones are missing from TCRdb's copy, which holds only in-frame ones; the method was immunoSEQ multiplex PCR. This sample carries roughly 400,000 clones, about 86% of them seen once, and the ten largest clones take around 9.3%. V shed 2 bases and J shed 5 bases, with 13 bases lying between them. Germline assignment: CDR1 SNHLY and CDR2 FYNNEI. This CDR3 spans 14 amino acids. Sequenced input: PBMCs or T cells enriched from blood (not recorded which). This clonotype originated in a woman aged 45-60 years who had recovered from COVID-19. V and J are TRBV2 and TRBJ2-7, with TRBD2 as a possible D gene (7 bases). Here the CDR3 DNA reads TGTGCCAGCAGTGAATCGGGGGGCGGCGACGAGCAGTACTTC. As protein: CASSESGGGDEQYF.